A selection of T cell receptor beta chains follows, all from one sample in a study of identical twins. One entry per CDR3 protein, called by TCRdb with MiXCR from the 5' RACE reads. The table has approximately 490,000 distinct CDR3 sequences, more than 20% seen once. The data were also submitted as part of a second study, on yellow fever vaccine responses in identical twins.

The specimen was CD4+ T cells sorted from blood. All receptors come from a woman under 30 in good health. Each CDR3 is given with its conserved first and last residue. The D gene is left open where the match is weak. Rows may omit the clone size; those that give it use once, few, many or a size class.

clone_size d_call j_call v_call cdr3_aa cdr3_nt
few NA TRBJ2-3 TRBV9 CASSVGSRRGTDTQYF TGTGCCAGCAGCGTAGGTAGTAGAAGGGGCACAGATACGCAGTATTTT
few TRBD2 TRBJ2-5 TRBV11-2 CASSKVGGSNKREETQYF TGTGCCAGCAGTAAAGTTGGCGGGAGTAATAAGCGGGAAGAGACCCAGTACTTC
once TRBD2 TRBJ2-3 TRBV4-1 CASSQGTSGGAGDTQYF TGCGCCAGCAGCCAAGGCACTAGCGGGGGGGCAGGGGATACGCAGTATTTT
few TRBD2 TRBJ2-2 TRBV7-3 CASSLKGSGSANTGELFF TGTGCCAGCAGCTTAAAGGGAAGCGGGAGCGCGAACACCGGGGAGCTGTTTTTT
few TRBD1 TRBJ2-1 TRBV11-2 CASSSTDRNFEQFF TGTGCCAGCAGCTCAACGGACAGGAACTTTGAGCAGTTCTTC
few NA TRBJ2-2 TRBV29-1 CSVERGATGELFF TGCAGCGTTGAACGGGGGGCCACCGGGGAGCTGTTTTTT
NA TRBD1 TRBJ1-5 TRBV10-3 CAISEEETGVQPQHF TGTGCCATCAGTGAGGAGGAGACAGGGGTTCAGCCCCAGCATTTT
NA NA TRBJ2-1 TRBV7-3 CASSSSRGQYNEQFF TGTGCCAGCAGCTCTTCTCGGGGCCAATACAATGAGCAGTTCTTC
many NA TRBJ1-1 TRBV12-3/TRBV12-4 CASSFLDTEAFF TGTGCCAGCAGTTTTTTAGACACTGAAGCTTTCTTT
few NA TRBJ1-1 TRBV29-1 CSVGMNTEAFF TGCAGCGTTGGTATGAACACTGAAGCTTTCTTT
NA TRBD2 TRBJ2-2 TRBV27 CASSDGGRVGTGELFF TGTGCCAGCAGCGACGGCGGGAGGGTCGGCACCGGGGAGCTGTTTTTT
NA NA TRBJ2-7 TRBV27 CASSLSKLAVSSYEQYF TGTGCCAGCAGTTTATCGAAATTAGCGGTAAGCTCCTACGAGCAGTACTTC
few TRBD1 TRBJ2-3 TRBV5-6 CASSLPYIAPGTGREDTQYF TGTGCCAGCAGCTTGCCCTACATAGCCCCCGGGACAGGTCGTGAAGATACGCAGTATTTT
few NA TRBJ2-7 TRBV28 CASSLVRAPTAYEQYF TGTGCCAGCAGTTTGGTCCGGGCGCCTACCGCCTACGAGCAGTACTTC
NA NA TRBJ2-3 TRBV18 CASSPRRGASTDTQYF TGTGCCAGCTCACCCCGGAGGGGCGCAAGCACAGATACGCAGTATTTT
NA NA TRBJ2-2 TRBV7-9 CASPNVGEPYTGELFF TGTGCCAGCCCAAACGTAGGGGAGCCCTACACCGGGGAGCTGTTTTTT
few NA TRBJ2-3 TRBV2 CASRPERLTQLKDTQYF TGTGCCAGCAGACCCGAACGCTTGACACAGCTGAAGGATACGCAGTATTTT
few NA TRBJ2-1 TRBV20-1 CSAPFPYNEQFF TGCAGTGCCCCGTTCCCCTACAATGAGCAGTTCTTC
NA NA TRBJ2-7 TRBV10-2 CASSELGQYEQYF TGCGCCAGCAGTGAGTTGGGGCAATACGAGCAGTACTTC
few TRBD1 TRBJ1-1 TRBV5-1 CASSTGDGGEAFF TGCGCCAGTTCGACAGGGGATGGGGGTGAAGCTTTCTTT
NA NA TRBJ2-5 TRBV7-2 CASSPGLPFQETQYF TGTGCCAGCAGCCCCGGGCTACCTTTCCAAGAGACCCAGTACTTC
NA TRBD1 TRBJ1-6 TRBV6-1 CASSRDRRGSPLHF TGTGCCAGCAGCCGGGACAGGAGAGGTTCACCCCTCCACTTT
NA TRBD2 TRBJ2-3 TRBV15 CATSRALAGVSDTQYF TGTGCCACCAGCAGAGCCCTAGCGGGGGTCTCAGATACGCAGTATTTT
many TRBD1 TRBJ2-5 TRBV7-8 CASSLANGQAGFRTQYF TGTGCCAGCAGCTTAGCTAACGGACAGGCTGGTTTTCGGACCCAGTACTTC
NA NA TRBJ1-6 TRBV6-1 CASSVRTDNSPLHF TGTGCCAGCAGTGTCCGGACGGATAATTCACCCCTCCACTTT
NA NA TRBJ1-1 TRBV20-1 CSARDLNTEAFF TGCAGTGCTAGAGATCTGAACACTGAAGCTTTCTTT
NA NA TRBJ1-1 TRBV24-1 CATSNPSTEAFF TGTGCCACCAGCAACCCGAGCACTGAAGCTTTCTTT
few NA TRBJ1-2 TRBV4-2 CASSQDLRGAYGYTF TGTGCCAGCAGCCAAGATTTAAGGGGCGCCTATGGCTACACCTTC
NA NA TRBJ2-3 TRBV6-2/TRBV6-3 CASSKLADTQYF TGTGCCAGCAGCAAATTGGCAGATACGCAGTATTTT
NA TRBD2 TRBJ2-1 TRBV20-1 CSANVGTSGGNEQFF TGCAGTGCTAATGTCGGGACTAGCGGGGGTAATGAGCAGTTCTTC
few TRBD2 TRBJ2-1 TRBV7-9 CASSLAQLAGGGEQFF TGTGCCAGCAGCTTAGCGCAACTAGCGGGGGGCGGTGAGCAGTTCTTC
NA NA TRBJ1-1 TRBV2 CASTSDRSTEAFF TGTGCCAGCACCTCAGACAGGTCCACTGAAGCTTTCTTT
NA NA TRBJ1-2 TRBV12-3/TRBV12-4 CASSSTQGHGYTF TGTGCCAGCAGTTCGACCCAGGGGCATGGCTACACCTTC
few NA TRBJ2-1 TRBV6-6 CASSYGQGGEQFF TGTGCCAGCAGTTACGGCCAGGGGGGTGAGCAGTTCTTC
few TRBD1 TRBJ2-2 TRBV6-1 CASKRLPGTENTGELFF TGTGCCAGCAAAAGACTTCCGGGGACAGAAAACACCGGGGAGCTGTTTTTT
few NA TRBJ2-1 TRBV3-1 CASSQGSQPGYNEQFF TGTGCCAGCAGCCAAGGAAGCCAACCGGGGTACAATGAGCAGTTCTTC
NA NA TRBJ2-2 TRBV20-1 CSARLDTGELFF TGCAGTGCTAGGCTAGACACCGGGGAGCTGTTTTTT
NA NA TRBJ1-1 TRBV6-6 CASSYQVRTEAFF TGTGCCAGCAGTTACCAGGTCAGAACTGAAGCTTTCTTT
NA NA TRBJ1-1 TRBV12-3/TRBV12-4 CASTPYTEAFF TGTGCCAGCACCCCCTACACTGAAGCTTTCTTT
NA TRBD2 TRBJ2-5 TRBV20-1 CSARKAGRGQETQYF TGCAGTGCTAGAAAAGCGGGACGAGGCCAAGAGACCCAGTACTTC
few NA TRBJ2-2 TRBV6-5 CASSSQGGSGELFF TGTGCCAGCAGTTCCCAGGGGGGATCCGGGGAGCTGTTTTTT
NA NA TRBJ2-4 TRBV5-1 CASSPYGDFKNIQYF TGCGCCAGCAGCCCCTATGGAGACTTCAAAAACATTCAGTACTTC
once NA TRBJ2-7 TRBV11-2 CASSLARAGSYEQYF TGTGCCAGCAGCTTAGCAAGGGCGGGGTCCTACGAGCAGTACTTC
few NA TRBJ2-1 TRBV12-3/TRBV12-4 CASSFVARTFSYNEQFF TGTGCCAGCAGTTTTGTTGCTCGGACGTTCTCCTACAATGAGCAGTTCTTC
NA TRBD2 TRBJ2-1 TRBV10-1 CASSAGATYNEQFF TGCGCCAGCAGCGCGGGAGCCACCTACAATGAGCAGTTCTTC
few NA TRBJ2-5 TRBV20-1 CSASGGVDEETQYF TGCAGTGCTAGTGGAGGGGTCGATGAGGAGACCCAGTACTTC
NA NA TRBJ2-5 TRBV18 CASSPQKETQYF TGTGCCAGCTCACCACAAAAAGAGACCCAGTACTTC
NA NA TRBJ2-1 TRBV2 CASSLGTLDNEQFF TGTGCCAGCAGCCTGGGGACCTTGGACAATGAGCAGTTCTTC
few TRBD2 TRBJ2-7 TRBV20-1 CSAMGLAGTGYEQYF TGCAGTGCTATGGGACTAGCGGGAACTGGCTACGAGCAGTACTTC
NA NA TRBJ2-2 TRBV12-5 CASGFARRGELFF TGTGCTAGTGGTTTCGCGAGGAGAGGGGAGCTGTTTTTT
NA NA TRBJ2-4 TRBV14 CASSASEGIQYF TGTGCCAGCAGCGCTAGCGAGGGCATTCAGTACTTC
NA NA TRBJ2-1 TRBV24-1 CATSLPPGGGDYNEQFF TGTGCCACCAGTCTCCCCCCCGGTGGCGGGGATTACAATGAGCAGTTCTTC
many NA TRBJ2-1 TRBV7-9 CASSLWGAYNEQFF TGTGCCAGCAGCTTATGGGGCGCGTACAATGAGCAGTTCTTC
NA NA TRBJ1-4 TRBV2 CASSEAGTNEKLFF TGTGCCAGCAGTGAAGCAGGGACTAATGAAAAACTGTTTTTT
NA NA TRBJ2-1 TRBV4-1 CASSQPGRGNEQFF TGCGCCAGCAGCCAACCCGGAAGGGGCAATGAGCAGTTCTTC
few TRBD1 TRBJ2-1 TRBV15 CATSAGQGSYNEQFF TGTGCCACCAGCGCTGGACAGGGGTCCTACAATGAGCAGTTCTTC
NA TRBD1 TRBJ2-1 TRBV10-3 CAISESGTGKNEQFF TGTGCCATCAGTGAGTCCGGGACAGGGAAGAATGAGCAGTTCTTC
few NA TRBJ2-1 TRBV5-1 CASSLGQASYNEQFF TGCGCCAGCAGCTTGGGACAGGCTAGCTACAATGAGCAGTTCTTC
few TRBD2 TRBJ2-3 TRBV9 CASSVGTSGRANTDTQYF TGTGCCAGCAGCGTAGGGACTAGCGGGAGAGCGAACACAGATACGCAGTATTTT
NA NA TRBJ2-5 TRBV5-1 CASSFIQGGETQYF TGCGCCAGCAGCTTTATCCAGGGTGGAGAGACCCAGTACTTC